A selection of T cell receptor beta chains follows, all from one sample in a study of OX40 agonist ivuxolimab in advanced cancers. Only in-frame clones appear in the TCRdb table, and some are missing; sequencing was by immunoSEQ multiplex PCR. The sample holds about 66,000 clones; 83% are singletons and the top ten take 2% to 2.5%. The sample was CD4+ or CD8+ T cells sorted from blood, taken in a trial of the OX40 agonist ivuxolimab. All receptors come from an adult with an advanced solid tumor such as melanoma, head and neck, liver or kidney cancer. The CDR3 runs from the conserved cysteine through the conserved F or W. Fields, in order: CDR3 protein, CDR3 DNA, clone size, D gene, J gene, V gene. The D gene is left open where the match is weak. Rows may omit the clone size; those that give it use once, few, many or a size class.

CASSSPRAGGGNTIYF | TGTGCCAGCAGTTCCCCGCGGGCAGGGGGTGGAAACACCATATATTTT | . | TRBD1 | TRBJ1-3 | TRBV6-5
CASSQPTGSRAQHF | TGTGCCAGCAGTCAACCCACAGGGTCCCGGGCCCAGCATTTT | . | . | TRBJ1-5 | TRBV7-2
CASKSNRGQYF | TGTGCCAGCAAGAGCAACAGGGGCCAGTACTTC | once | TRBD1 | TRBJ2-5 | TRBV2
CASSTPTGVDTGELFF | TGTGCCAGCTCAACACCGACAGGGGTCGACACCGGGGAGCTGTTTTTT | . | TRBD1 | TRBJ2-2 | TRBV18
CASSSLGTMNLDEQFF | TGTGCCAGCAGCTCCCTAGGGACCATGAATCTCGATGAGCAGTTCTTC | . | . | TRBJ2-1 | TRBV6-6
CASSSDMNTEAFF | TGTGCCAGCAGCTCCGACATGAACACTGAAGCTTTCTTT | few | . | TRBJ1-1 | TRBV7-6
CASSAASGSLNEQFF | TGTGCCAGCAGTGCGGCTAGCGGGAGTTTGAATGAGCAGTTCTTC | . | TRBD2 | TRBJ2-1 | TRBV6-4
CASRSVGLNQPQHF | TGTGCCAGCAGATCAGTTGGGCTTAATCAGCCCCAGCATTTT | few | . | TRBJ1-5 | TRBV28
CSVERGGMNTEAFF | TGCAGCGTTGAAAGAGGGGGCATGAACACTGAAGCTTTCTTT | . | TRBD1 | TRBJ1-1 | TRBV29-1
CSAKRGLEAFF | TGCAGTGCTAAAAGGGGACTTGAAGCTTTCTTT | few | . | TRBJ1-1 | TRBV20-1
CASPTRGKNEQFF | TGCGCCAGCCCGACCCGCGGGAAGAATGAGCAGTTCTTC | . | . | TRBJ2-1 | TRBV10-1
CASLPRTSGRAGISYNEQFF | TGTGCCAGCCTCCCGCGAACTAGCGGGAGGGCCGGTATCTCCTACAATGAGCAGTTCTTC | . | TRBD2 | TRBJ2-1 | TRBV6-4
CASSSQPGQGRYGYTF | TGCGCCAGCAGCTCACAACCGGGACAGGGGAGGTATGGCTACACCTTC | few | TRBD1 | TRBJ1-2 | TRBV5-1
CASSLAGGMETQYF | TGTGCCAGCAGCCTAGCGGGAGGGATGGAGACCCAGTACTTC | . | TRBD2 | TRBJ2-5 | TRBV2
CASSGLGVDTQYF | TGTGCCAGTAGTGGCCTCGGGGTAGATACGCAGTATTTT | . | . | TRBJ2-3 | TRBV19
CASSLLTGLGEQFF | TGTGCCAGCAGCTTGTTAACCGGGCTCGGTGAGCAGTTCTTC | . | . | TRBJ2-1 | TRBV5-4
CASSLFAGGPREQYF | TGCGCCAGCAGCTTGTTTGCGGGAGGGCCGCGCGAGCAGTACTTC | . | TRBD2 | TRBJ2-7 | TRBV5-1
CASKQGVDNEKLFF | TGTGCCAGCAAACAGGGGGTGGATAATGAAAAACTGTTTTTT | . | TRBD1 | TRBJ1-4 | TRBV6-5
CATSSSRRTTPQHF | TGTGCCACCAGCAGTTCCCGTAGGACAACTCCCCAGCATTTT | . | . | TRBJ1-5 | TRBV15
CASSRDDWNGYTF | TGTGCCAGCAGCCGGGACGATTGGAATGGCTACACCTTC | . | . | TRBJ1-2 | TRBV14
CASSLSGSGLTGELFF | TGTGCCAGCAGCTTATCTGGTAGCGGACTCACCGGGGAGCTGTTTTTT | . | . | TRBJ2-2 | TRBV7-3
CASSTLGLAGSNEQFF | TGTGCCAGCTCAACGCTTGGACTAGCGGGATCCAATGAGCAGTTCTTC | . | TRBD2 | TRBJ2-1 | TRBV18
CASSRDGGRETQYF | TGTGCCAGCAGCCGGGACGGAGGGAGGGAGACCCAGTACTTC | . | . | TRBJ2-5 | TRBV11-2
CASSPVGGQGYTF | TGTGCCAGCAGTCCCGTAGGGGGCCAGGGCTACACCTTC | . | TRBD1 | TRBJ1-2 | TRBV6-6
CASSISQYEQYF | TGTGCCAGTAGTATATCGCAGTACGAGCAGTACTTC | . | . | TRBJ2-7 | TRBV19
CASSSTGGSSTDTQYF | TGTGCCAGCAGTTCAACAGGGGGGTCGAGCACAGATACGCAGTATTTT | . | TRBD1 | TRBJ2-3 | TRBV28